This TCR beta chain derives from a study of OX40 agonist ivuxolimab in advanced cancers. Findings and caveats of the study: CD8+ T cells were the subset that, on average, had more expanded clones than CD4+.

Produced via immunoSEQ multiplex PCR; TCRdb's table is partial and in-frame only. The sample contains about 60,000 clones, about 89% of which appear only once. The CDR3 is 14 residues long. Germline CDR1 is SGHTS and CDR2 is YDEGEE. V lost 5 bases, J lost 3 bases, and 13 bases lay in between. The sample holds one count of this clone. Its antigen is not known. The sample was CD4+ or CD8+ T cells sorted from blood, taken in a trial of the OX40 agonist ivuxolimab. The gene calls are TRBV5-8 and TRBJ2-3, with a tentative D call TRBD2 (5 bases). The sequence came from an adult with an advanced solid tumor such as melanoma, head and neck, liver or kidney cancer. CDR3 nucleotide sequence: TGTGCCAGCAGTGACGGGATGGGGACAGATACGCAGTATTTT. Its protein is CASSDGMGTDTQYF.